This T cell receptor beta chain was recovered during a study of response to subunit inactivated influenza vaccine (dated by TCRdb to 2017 to 2018). About the full investigation: Deep quantitative T cell receptor repertoire profiling was used in the study to track responses to a trivalent subunit inactivated influenza vaccine.

The CDR3 runs 13 amino acids, cysteine and phenylalanine included. CDR3 DNA only is kept here, 39 bases in frame from base 1. The junction carries 11 bases between V and J, which are trimmed by 6 bases and 3 bases respectively. Library method: RT-PCR. Sequencer: Illumina HiSeq 2500. In TCRdb, the public reads were trimmed at Q25 with fastp and aligned with MiXCR, with productive beta chains retained. Each entry is one CDR3 protein sequence, shown with its most common DNA and genes. The sample table shows 200,000 to 300,000 distinct CDR3 sequences, and 12% are seen once. The ten largest clonotypes hold more than 7% of the sample. General findings and caveats noted by the study authors: The authors proposed that each seasonal influenza vaccination may bring in only a limited number of new T cells.

In its sample, this clonotype was seen many times. The antigen it recognizes is unknown. No per-base quality is available; no much larger clone lies one base away. The chain is encoded by TRBV12-3 or TRBV12-4 joined to TRBJ1-1; TRBD1 could be the D gene, as 6 bases match. This receptor was taken from a man over 45 who received an inactivated influenza vaccine. Donor details come from another sample of the same person, matched by shared clones. The material was non-naive T cells sorted from PBMCs, obtained 14 to 15 days before vaccination. What the cell subset or site label conveys for this sample: memory T cell fraction. CDR3 reads: CASRTNRDTEAFF. The DNA reads as follows: TGTGCCAGCAGGACCAACAGGGACACTGAAGCTTTCTTT.